This TCR beta chain was sequenced during a study of cytomegalovirus exposure and HLA in healthy donors. Data came from immunoSEQ multiplex PCR; TCRdb stores just in-frame clones and leaves some out. Of around 240,000 clones listed, 90% are singletons. Germline-derived CDR1 and CDR2 are SGHTA and FQGTGA. The CDR3 totals 19 residues. Trimming removed 0 bases from V and 3 bases from J; junction bases left unmatched: 9. The sequence derives from a woman aged 18-29 years in good health and CMV-seronegative. Sequenced: PBMCs. J is TRBJ2-1 and V is TRBV7-3; 12 positions match TRBD2. The CDR3 region is CASSLTPSGGAGFYNEQFF. Here the CDR3 DNA reads TGTGCCAGCAGCTTAACCCCTAGCGGGGGGGCCGGGTTCTACAATGAGCAGTTCTTC.